This is a list of T cell receptor beta chains from one sample in a study of OX40 agonist ivuxolimab in advanced cancers. The method was immunoSEQ multiplex PCR; TCRdb's version includes in-frame clones alone and lacks a portion of them. The table has around 60,000 clones, around 85% seen once; the top ten hold less than 0.8%. Specimen: CD4+ or CD8+ T cells sorted from blood, collected in a trial of the OX40 agonist ivuxolimab. Source of these receptors: an adult with an advanced solid tumor such as melanoma, head and neck, liver or kidney cancer. Each CDR3 is given with its conserved first and last residue. The D gene is left open where the match is weak. Expanded clones get a size class; other rows say once, few or many, or leave the size out.

TRBJ2-1	TRBV5-1	.	.	CASSLVRGGEQFF	TGCGCCAGCAGCTTGGTTCGGGGTGGTGAGCAGTTCTTC
TRBJ2-2	TRBV18	TRBD2	once	CASSGLVSNTGELFF	TGTGCCAGCTCGGGACTAGTTTCGAACACCGGGGAGCTGTTTTTT
TRBJ1-5	TRBV2	.	.	CASSVMLTPQHF	TGTGCCAGCAGCGTTATGCTAACCCCCCAGCATTTT
TRBJ2-3	TRBV5-1	.	.	CASSSLGTTSTDTQYF	TGCGCCAGCAGCTCACTAGGGACGACCAGCACAGATACGCAGTATTTT
TRBJ2-2	TRBV9	TRBD2	once	CASSALAEGGELFF	TGTGCCAGCAGCGCACTAGCGGAGGGCGGGGAGCTGTTTTTT
TRBJ2-1	TRBV10-3	.	.	CAISERGLENEQFF	TGTGCCATCAGTGAGAGAGGGCTGGAGAATGAGCAGTTCTTC
TRBJ1-2	TRBV5-1	TRBD1	.	CASSQRTGGRLPGYTF	TGCGCCAGCAGTCAAAGGACAGGGGGTCGGCTGCCAGGCTACACCTTC
TRBJ1-1	TRBV5-1	.	.	CASSSGSDTEAFF	TGCGCCAGCAGCTCCGGATCGGACACTGAAGCTTTCTTT
TRBJ2-1	TRBV9	.	.	CASSLEPGGEQFF	TGTGCCAGCAGCCTAGAACCTGGGGGGGAGCAGTTCTTC
TRBJ1-4	TRBV27	TRBD1	.	CASSSGDRRNEKLFF	TGTGCCAGCAGCTCCGGGGACAGGCGGAATGAAAAACTGTTTTTT
TRBJ2-6	TRBV10-3	.	.	CAISETETGANVLTF	TGTGCCATCAGTGAGACGGAGACTGGGGCCAACGTCCTGACTTTC
TRBJ2-6	TRBV4-1	.	.	CASSPASSSGANVLTF	TGCGCCAGCAGCCCCGCCTCTAGCTCTGGGGCCAACGTCCTGACTTTC
TRBJ2-7	TRBV4-1	.	.	CASSPLPGAPYEQYF	TGCGCCAGCAGCCCCCTACCGGGGGCCCCCTACGAGCAGTACTTC
TRBJ1-2	TRBV5-1	TRBD1	.	CASDTDQARGLLGPSGYTF	TGCGCCAGCGATACTGACCAGGCCAGGGGGTTACTGGGACCAAGTGGCTACACCTTC
TRBJ2-7	TRBV6-6	.	.	CASSILSGYEQYF	TGTGCCAGCAGTATCCTGTCCGGCTACGAGCAGTACTTC
TRBJ1-2	TRBV10-3	.	.	CAIRIQGSDGYTF	TGTGCCATCAGAATTCAGGGGAGCGATGGCTACACCTTC
TRBJ2-5	TRBV7-2	TRBD2	.	CASSSGGGFATQYF	TGTGCCAGCAGCTCGGGAGGGGGTTTCGCGACCCAGTACTTC